These 17 T cell receptor beta chains were sequenced from one sample in a study of T cells expressing NK-cell markers. Reprocessing the 5' RACE reads, TCRdb reports a single entry for every CDR3 protein and omits DNA. In all, the sample yields some 410,000 distinct CDR3 sequences. Sequenced material: blood T cells: a sorted CD56 or NKG2C T cell subset, CD4+ or CD8+ T cells, or bulk PBMC T cells (not recorded which). Receptors were obtained from a woman aged 18 to 75 in good health.

The chain combines TRBV5-1 with TRBJ2-5; TCRdb outputs TRBD2, but without DNA this stays unchecked. CDR3 length equals 17 residues. CDR1 is SGHRS and CDR2 is YFSETQ in the germline V gene. CDR3 region: CASSLTGTSGSQETQYF.

The rearrangement joins TRBV10-3 to TRBJ1-6; lacking DNA, the TRBD1 call made by TCRdb goes unchecked. Looked up from germline, CDR1 is ENHRY and CDR2 is SYGVKD. The CDR3 totals 14 residues. The CDR3 reads CAIRTGADSSPLHF.

The V and J genes are TRBV28 and TRBJ2-5; with no DNA, the TCRdb D assignment of TRBD1 cannot be verified. This CDR3 contains 14 residues. Germline lookup yields CDR1 MDHEN and CDR2 SYDVKM. CDR3 amino acids: CASTTQQGWETQYF.

CDR3 loop: CASKLGATGTGTYQETQYF. J is TRBJ2-5 and V is TRBV11-2; TCRdb proposes TRBD1, but this gene call is untestable without DNA. The length of the CDR3 is 19 residues. CDR1 and CDR2 (germline): SGHAT, FQNNGV.

The CDR3 loop is CSVEGVVWDRGFFNEQFF. The gene calls are TRBV29-1 and TRBJ2-1; the D call of TRBD1 rests on TCRdb alone, since no DNA is present to check it. CDR1 SQVTM and CDR2 ANQGSEA come from the germline V gene. This CDR3 comprises 18 residues.

The J gene is TRBJ2-7, the V gene TRBV25-1; TCRdb proposes TRBD1, but this gene call is untestable without DNA. This CDR3 is built from 15 residues. The germline V gene has CDR1 MGHDK and CDR2 SYGVNS. This chain's CDR3 is CASSELGESSYEQYF.

The V and J genes are TRBV5-1 and TRBJ2-1; the TCRdb D gene call, TRBD2, has no DNA to confirm it. The CDR3 is made up of 14 amino acids. The germline gives CDR1 SGHRS, CDR2 YFSETQ. CDR3 protein: CASNRLAGYNEQFF.

The CDR3 protein is CASSLMSLKSTDTQYF. This sequence joins TRBV5-4 and TRBJ2-3. From germline, CDR1 is SGHNT and CDR2 YYREEE (reference sequence). CDR3 size: 16 residues.

CDR3 sequence reads: CAISADRAYEQYF. This chain uses TRBV10-3 with TRBJ2-7; the D gene TCRdb calls, TRBD1, cannot be checked with no DNA. The CDR3 covers 13 residues. Per germline, CDR1 ENHRY and CDR2 SYGVKD.

V usage is TRBV5-1 and J usage is TRBJ2-2. CDR1 and CDR2 from the germline V gene are SGHRS and YFSETQ. The CDR3 length is 14 residues. CDR3 amino acids: CASTLGRDTGELFF.

The J gene is TRBJ1-1, the V gene TRBV4-2. CDR3 length equals 16 residues. Germline V CDR1 and CDR2: LGHNA, YNFKEQ. The CDR3 here is CASSQAQGGGNTEAFF.

The V call is TRBV7-2, the J call TRBJ2-5; absent DNA, TCRdb's TRBD2 call cannot be checked. Germline CDR1 SGHTA, CDR2 FQGNSA. This CDR3 is 14 amino acids long. The CDR3 protein is CASSPGTSGETQYF.

The chain uses TRBV30 and TRBJ1-2; TCRdb calls TRBD1, which cannot be checked without DNA. There are 14 residues in the CDR3. Germline assignment: CDR1 GTSNPN and CDR2 SVGIG (reference sequence). The CDR3 spells CAWSAGQNNYGYTF.

This chain's CDR3 is CSAISGVGAGELFF. The chain carries TRBV20-1 and TRBJ2-2; TCRdb gives TRBD2 as the D gene, but with no DNA this cannot be confirmed. CDR3 length: 14 amino acids. CDR1 is DFQATT, CDR2 SNEGSKA, per germline (reference sequence).

The CDR3 reads CSVAPSGAFQETQYF. V is TRBV29-1 and J is TRBJ2-5; lacking DNA, the TRBD2 call made by TCRdb goes unchecked. This CDR3 region has 15 residues. Germline V lookup: CDR1 SQVTM, CDR2 ANQGSEA.

The V gene is TRBV7-9, the J gene TRBJ2-2; checking the TCRdb D call of TRBD1 is not possible without DNA. Germline V lookup: CDR1 SEHNR, CDR2 FQNEAQ (reference sequence). This CDR3 is 17 amino acids long. The CDR3 sequence: CASSLRSDIPTAGELFF.

The CDR3 spells CASSLSLSLPTGELFF. The chain links TRBV7-9 to TRBJ2-2; no DNA is available, so the TRBD1 call from TCRdb remains unchecked. CDR3 length: 16 residues. Germline assignment: CDR1 SEHNR and CDR2 FQNEAQ (reference sequence).